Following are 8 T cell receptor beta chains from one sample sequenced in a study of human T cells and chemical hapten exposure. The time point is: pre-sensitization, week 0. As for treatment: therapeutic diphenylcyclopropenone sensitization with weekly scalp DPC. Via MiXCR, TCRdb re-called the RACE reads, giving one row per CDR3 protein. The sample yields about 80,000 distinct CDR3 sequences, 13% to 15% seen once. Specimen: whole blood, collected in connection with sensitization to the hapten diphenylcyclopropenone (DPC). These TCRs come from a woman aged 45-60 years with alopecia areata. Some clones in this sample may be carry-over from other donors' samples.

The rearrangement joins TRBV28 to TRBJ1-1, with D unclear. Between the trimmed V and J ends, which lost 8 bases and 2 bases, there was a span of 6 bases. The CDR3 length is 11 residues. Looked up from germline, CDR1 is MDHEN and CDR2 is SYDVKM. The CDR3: CASQGNTEAFF. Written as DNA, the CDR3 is TGTGCCAGCCAAGGAAACACTGAAGCTTTCTTT. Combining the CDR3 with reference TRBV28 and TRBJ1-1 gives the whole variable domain DVKVTQSSRYLVKRTGEKVFLECVQDMDHENMFWYRQDPGLGLRLIYFSYDVKMKEKGDIPEGYSVSREKKERFSLILESASTNQTSMYLCASQGNTEAFFGQGTRLTVV.

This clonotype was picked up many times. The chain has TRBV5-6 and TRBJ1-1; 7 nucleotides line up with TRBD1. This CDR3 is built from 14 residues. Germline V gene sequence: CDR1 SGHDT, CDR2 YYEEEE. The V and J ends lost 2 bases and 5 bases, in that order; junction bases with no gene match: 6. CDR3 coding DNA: TGTGCCAGCAGCTTAGCCAGGGGGTTTACTGAAGCTTTCTTT. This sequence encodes CASSLARGFTEAFF.

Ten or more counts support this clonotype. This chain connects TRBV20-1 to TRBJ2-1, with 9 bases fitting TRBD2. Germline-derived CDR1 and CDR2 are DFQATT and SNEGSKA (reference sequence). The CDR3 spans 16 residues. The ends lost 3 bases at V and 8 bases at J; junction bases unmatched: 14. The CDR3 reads CSASMLGGGRGYEQFF. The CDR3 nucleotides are TGCAGTGCTAGTATGCTCGGGGGCGGGAGGGGCTATGAGCAGTTCTTC.

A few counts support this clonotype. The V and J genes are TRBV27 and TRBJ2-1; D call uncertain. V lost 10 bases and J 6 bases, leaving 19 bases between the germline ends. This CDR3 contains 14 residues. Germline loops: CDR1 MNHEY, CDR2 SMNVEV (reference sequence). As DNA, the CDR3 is TGTGCCACCGACACTCTTAGTCGCATCAATGAGCAGTTCTTC. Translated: CATDTLSRINEQFF.

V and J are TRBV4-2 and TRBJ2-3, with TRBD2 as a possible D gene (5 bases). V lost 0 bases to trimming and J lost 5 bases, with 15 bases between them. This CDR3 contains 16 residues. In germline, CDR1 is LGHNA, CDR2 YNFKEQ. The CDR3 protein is CASSQEWSGTRDTQYF. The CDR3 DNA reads TGTGCCAGCAGCCAAGAATGGAGCGGAACACGAGATACGCAGTATTTT.

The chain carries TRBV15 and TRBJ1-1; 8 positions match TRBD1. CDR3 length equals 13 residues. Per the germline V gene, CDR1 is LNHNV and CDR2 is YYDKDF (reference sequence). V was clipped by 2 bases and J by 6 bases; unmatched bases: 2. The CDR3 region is CATSRQGAAEAFF. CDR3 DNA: TGTGCCACCAGCAGACAGGGGGCCGCTGAAGCTTTCTTT.

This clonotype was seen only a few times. The CDR3 region has the DNA TGTGCCAGTAAAGGCTTGACTAGCGGGAGGGAGCAGTTCTTC. It encodes CASKGLTSGREQFF. The chain recombines TRBV2 with TRBJ2-1; 13 bases line up with TRBD2. CDR1 and CDR2 from the germline V gene are SNHLY and FYNNEI. V was pared by 9 bases and J by 10 bases, with 9 bases of the junction left unmatched. This CDR3 contains 14 residues.

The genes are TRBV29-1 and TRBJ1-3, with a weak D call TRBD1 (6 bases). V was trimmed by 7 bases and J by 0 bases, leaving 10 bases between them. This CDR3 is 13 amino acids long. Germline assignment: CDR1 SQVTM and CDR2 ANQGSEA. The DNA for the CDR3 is TGCAGCGCACAGGGATTCTCTGGAAACACCATATATTTT. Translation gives CSAQGFSGNTIYF.